The entry that follows covers one TCR beta chain sequence. This specimen comes from a study of blood T cell repertoires in COVID-19. Produced via immunoSEQ multiplex PCR; TCRdb's table is partial and in-frame only. This repertoire shows about 270,000 clones, around 90% found once; its top ten account for roughly 2.8%. CDR1 and CDR2 (germline): LNHNV, YYDKDF (reference sequence). CDR3 size: 15 residues. V was trimmed by 1 base and J by 4 bases, leaving 12 bases between them. Sequences were obtained from PBMCs or T cells enriched from blood (not recorded which). The clonotype comes from a man in his forties or fifties who had been exposed to COVID-19. The chain links TRBV15 to TRBJ2-3, with TRBD1 as a possible D gene (5 bases). The CDR3 sequence: CATSRAGYSADTQYF. CDR3 bases: TGTGCCACCAGCAGAGCAGGGTATTCGGCAGATACGCAGTATTTT.